The 29 T cell receptor beta chains given below trace back to one sample, sequenced in a study of shared clonotypes between healthy human individuals. This table comes from immunoSEQ multiplex PCR, and its TCRdb copy is limited to in-frame clones, with some not included. The table shows under 1,900,000 clones, with about 98.5% occurring only once. The sequencing sample was made of naive CD4+ T cells sorted from blood. The subset here: CD45RA+ positively selected. The receptors were sampled from a man younger than 45 in good health.

V and J are TRBV28 and TRBJ2-3, with 8 bases aligning to TRBD2. This CDR3 region has 15 residues. The germline gives CDR1 MDHEN, CDR2 SYDVKM. V shed 1 base and J 5 bases; nucleotides not matched to a gene: 5. CDR3 residues: CASSLLSAGVDTQYF. The CDR3, as DNA: TGTGCCAGCAGTTTATTATCAGCGGGAGTAGATACGCAGTATTTT.

The chain links TRBV28 to TRBJ2-2; 10 nucleotides match TRBD2. The CDR3 covers 13 residues. Trimming removed 11 bases from V and 4 bases from J; junction bases left unmatched: 4. The germline V gene has CDR1 MDHEN and CDR2 SYDVKM. The CDR3 loop is CASGLAATGELFF. Here the CDR3 DNA reads TGTGCCTCCGGACTAGCGGCCACCGGGGAGCTGTTTTTT.

This clone was counted a single time. The chain employs TRBV25-1 and TRBJ2-5; 8 bases match TRBD2. In germline, CDR1 is MGHDK, CDR2 SYGVNS. J lost 2 bases, V lost 5 bases, and 13 bases had no gene match. The CDR3 is 17 amino acids. This chain's CDR3 is CASSPAPGGRIQETQYF. The DNA for the CDR3 is TGTGCCAGCAGTCCAGCTCCTGGCGGGAGGATTCAAGAGACCCAGTACTTC.

This rearrangement joins TRBV7-9 to TRBJ2-1; 9 bases line up with TRBD2. There are 16 residues in the CDR3. After removal of 3 bases from V and 1 base from J, the junction contained 4 bases not matched to a gene. The germline V gene has CDR1 SEHNR and CDR2 FQNEAQ (reference sequence). The CDR3 DNA reads as TGTGCCAGCAGCTTTTATAGCGGGAGTTCCTACAATGAGCAGTTCTTC. Protein sequence: CASSFYSGSSYNEQFF.

This sequence joins TRBV28 and TRBJ2-1; 8 bases line up with TRBD2. CDR1 MDHEN and CDR2 SYDVKM come from the germline V gene. Trimming cost V 8 bases and J 1 base; bases outside gene matches: 10. The CDR3 loop spans 16 amino acids. The CDR3 DNA reads TGTGCCAGCGGATCAAAGTCGGGGGGGTCCTACAATGAGCAGTTCTTC. It translates to CASGSKSGGSYNEQFF.

Remarks on this clone: Distinct nucleotide sequences in the sample also encode this CDR3. The gene calls are TRBV9 and TRBJ2-1, with 10 bases fitting TRBD2. Germline assignment: CDR1 SGDLS and CDR2 YYNGEE. The CDR3 covers 15 residues. Trimming at V came to 2 bases and at J to 4 bases, leaving 3 bases not matched to a gene. The CDR3 region is CASSVRTSGYNEQFF. The CDR3 DNA reads as TGTGCCAGCAGCGTTCGGACTAGCGGATACAATGAGCAGTTCTTC.

The CDR3 sequence is CASSARDRETQYF. In nucleotides, the CDR3 is TGTGCCAGCAGCGCCCGGGACCGAGAGACCCAGTACTTC. The gene calls are TRBV9 and TRBJ2-5; D possibly matches TRBD1 or TRBD2 (5 bases each). Per the germline V gene, CDR1 is SGDLS and CDR2 is YYNGEE. The V and J ends lost 3 bases and 4 bases respectively, with 10 bases between them. CDR3 length: 13 residues.

The gene calls are TRBV4-3 and TRBJ2-7; 9 bases map to TRBD2. The length of the CDR3 is 20 residues. J was trimmed by 1 base and V by 5 bases; bases with no gene match: 21. Per germline, CDR1 LGHNA and CDR2 YSLEER. CDR3 sequence (DNA): TGCGCCAGCAGCACCCGAGGGGGGGGAAAGCGGGAGGCCAGTTCCTACGAGCAGTACTTC. Translated, it gives CASSTRGGGKREASSYEQYF.

The gene calls are TRBV29-1 and TRBJ2-3, with D perhaps matching TRBD2 (6 bases). The CDR3 contains 17 residues. V lost 7 bases, J lost 2 bases, and 25 bases lay in between. In germline, CDR1 is SQVTM, CDR2 ANQGSEA. In DNA form, the CDR3 reads TGCAGCGCCCTGAGCGGGCCGACAAGCAGGGTCACAGATACGCAGTATTTT. Translation: CSALSGPTSRVTDTQYF.

The rearrangement links TRBV27 to TRBJ2-7, with D perhaps TRBD1 (6 bases). Germline CDR1 MNHEY, CDR2 SMNVEV (reference sequence). V lost 4 bases, J lost 0 bases, and 10 bases lay in between. The CDR3 has 14 amino acids. CDR3 in amino acids: CASSSQGPSYEQYF. CDR3 DNA sequence: TGTGCCAGCAGTTCACAGGGTCCCTCCTACGAGCAGTACTTC.

This chain links TRBV19 with TRBJ2-1; 7 bases are shared with TRBD2. V lost 7 bases to trimming and J lost 2 bases; unmatched junction nucleotides: 11. CDR3 length: 16 residues. In germline, CDR1 is LNHDA, CDR2 SQIVND (reference sequence). The CDR3 DNA reads as TGTGCCAGTACTGGGGGAAGCGGGAACCCCTACAATGAGCAGTTCTTC. Translated: CASTGGSGNPYNEQFF.

This chain uses TRBV30 with TRBJ2-1; D remains unclear. V lost 5 bases and J lost 0, with 11 bases in between. The length of the CDR3 is 14 residues. The germline gives CDR1 GTSNPN, CDR2 SVGIG (reference sequence). In DNA, the CDR3 is TGTGCCTGGGGGGTTGGTCTCTCCTACAATGAGCAGTTCTTC. It yields the protein CAWGVGLSYNEQFF.

J is TRBJ2-1 and V is TRBV6-1; D is possibly TRBD1 (6 bases). V shed 6 bases and J shed 4 bases, with 16 bases lying between them. The CDR3 has 15 residues. The germline gives CDR1 MNHNS, CDR2 SASEGT. In nucleotides, the CDR3 is TGTGCCAGCAGCCTGACAGGACTTATTTACAATGAGCAGTTCTTC. Its translation is CASSLTGLIYNEQFF.

The gene calls are TRBV29-1 and TRBJ2-3; 10 nucleotides line up with TRBD1. CDR3 length equals 14 residues. Germline V lookup: CDR1 SQVTM, CDR2 ANQGSEA. V was clipped by 6 bases and J by 2 bases; unmatched bases: 5. As DNA, the CDR3 is TGCAGCGTCCGACAGGGGGCCGTCACAGATACGCAGTATTTT. It yields the protein CSVRQGAVTDTQYF.

The rearrangement joins TRBV28 to TRBJ1-3; D is perhaps TRBD1 (6 bases). The V end lost 5 bases, the J end lost 3 bases, and 14 bases lay between the germline ends. This CDR3 is built from 15 residues. The germline CDR1 and CDR2 sequences are MDHEN and SYDVKM. CDR3 bases: TGTGCCAGCAGTCCCCTCACAGGGTATGGAAACACCATATATTTT. Protein: CASSPLTGYGNTIYF.

The gene calls are TRBV7-7 and TRBJ2-2; D unresolved. The germline CDR1 and CDR2 sequences are SSHAT and FNYEAQ (reference sequence). The CDR3 is 14 residues long. Trimming shortened V by 1 base and J by 4 bases, and 7 bases separated the two germline ends. CDR3 nucleotide sequence: TGTGCCAGCAGCTTAGATTGGGCCACCGGGGAGCTGTTTTTT. Protein sequence: CASSLDWATGELFF.

J is TRBJ2-5 and V is TRBV27; possible D gene TRBD1, 6 bases. Trimming took 7 bases from V and 5 from J, leaving 17 bases between them. The CDR3 covers 14 residues. Germline V CDR1 and CDR2: MNHEY, SMNVEV (reference sequence). This chain's CDR3 is CASKQQGLGETQYF. CDR3 in DNA: TGTGCCAGCAAACAACAGGGTCTGGGGGAGACCCAGTACTTC.

The V call is TRBV7-9, the J call TRBJ2-2; D is possibly TRBD2 (5 bases). The germline V gene has CDR1 SEHNR and CDR2 FQNEAQ (reference sequence). Trimming stripped 2 bases from V and 0 bases from J, with 10 bases between. This CDR3 is 16 amino acids long. The CDR3 DNA reads TGTGCCAGCAGCTTAACTGGGAGCGCGAACACCGGGGAGCTGTTTTTT. Translation gives CASSLTGSANTGELFF.

The chain employs TRBV5-1 and TRBJ2-3; perhaps TRBD2 as D (7 bases). The germline CDR1 and CDR2 sequences are SGHRS and YFSETQ. This CDR3 is built from 16 residues. The V end lost 4 bases, the J end lost 0 bases, and 15 bases lay between the germline ends. The CDR3 reads CASSSPGGRSTDTQYF. The CDR3 DNA reads as TGCGCCAGCAGCAGCCCGGGGGGCAGGAGCACAGATACGCAGTATTTT.

The chain is built from TRBV5-6 and TRBJ2-7, with TRBD2 matching 8 bases. The trim removed 1 base at V and 4 bases at J, leaving 10 bases unmatched. This CDR3 has 16 residues. The germline V gene has CDR1 SGHDT and CDR2 YYEEEE. DNA of the CDR3: TGTGCCAGCAGCTTGTGGTCGGGAGGGTACATATACGAGCAGTACTTC. This sequence encodes CASSLWSGGYIYEQYF.

This clone was counted a single time. V is TRBV2 and J is TRBJ2-7, with D perhaps matching TRBD2 (6 bases). This CDR3 contains 17 residues. Germline assignment: CDR1 SNHLY and CDR2 FYNNEI. Trimming stripped 11 bases from V and 3 bases from J, with 29 bases between. CDR3 coding DNA: TGTGCCTCAGCGATAACGGCGGGATGGAAAGAGGACTACGAGCAGTACTTC. This encodes CASAITAGWKEDYEQYF.

In this sample, this clone turned up once. This sequence joins TRBV6-5 and TRBJ2-7, with 11 bases identical to TRBD2. CDR1 is MNHEY, CDR2 SVGAGI, per germline. The trim removed 6 bases at V and 3 bases at J, leaving 7 bases unmatched. This CDR3 is built from 15 residues. The CDR3 is CASRGLAATFYEQYF. In nucleotides, the CDR3 is TGTGCCAGCAGGGGACTAGCGGCTACTTTCTACGAGCAGTACTTC.

V gene TRBV28 combines with J gene TRBJ2-5; perhaps TRBD1 as D (5 bases). The CDR3 spans 13 residues. Germline CDR1 MDHEN, CDR2 SYDVKM. Trimming took off 4 bases at V and 3 bases at J, with 9 bases between the two ends. The CDR3 protein is CASSSIGEETQYF. As DNA, the CDR3 is TGTGCCAGCAGTTCGATAGGGGAAGAGACCCAGTACTTC. Looking up the rest from reference TRBV28 and TRBJ2-5 gives the full variable domain: DVKVTQSSRYLVKRTGEKVFLECVQDMDHENMFWYRQDPGLGLRLIYFSYDVKMKEKGDIPEGYSVSREKKERFSLILESASTNQTSMYLCASSSIGEETQYFGPGTRLLVL.

V and J are TRBV11-2 and TRBJ2-7; 8 bases line up with TRBD2. Unmatched junction bases numbered 13, after V lost 5 bases and J lost 7 bases. Germline CDR1 is SGHAT and CDR2 is FQNNGV. The CDR3 is made up of 15 amino acids. CDR3 bases: TGTGCCAGCAGCCCATTCGGGACTAGTTCGACAGAGCAGTACTTC. Protein product: CASSPFGTSSTEQYF.

Concerning this clone itself: Other DNA sequences of this sample code for an identical CDR3. The chain carries TRBV5-1 and TRBJ2-1; 7 bases line up with TRBD1. The germline V gene encodes CDR1 SGHRS and CDR2 YFSETQ. CDR3 size: 14 residues. The trim removed 0 bases at V and 6 bases at J, leaving 3 bases unmatched. The CDR3 is CASSLGQGGNEQFF. The CDR3 DNA sequence: TGCGCCAGCAGCTTGGGACAGGGTGGCAATGAGCAGTTCTTC.

The rearrangement uses TRBV25-1 and TRBJ2-5; TRBD2 matches at 11 bases. Germline trimming cut 6 bases from V and 2 bases from J; bases unmatched to any gene: 11. Germline assignment: CDR1 MGHDK and CDR2 SYGVNS. This CDR3 has 17 amino acids. The CDR3 region is CASSERLAGPPQETQYF. CDR3 coding DNA: TGTGCCAGCAGCGAAAGACTAGCGGGACCCCCACAAGAGACCCAGTACTTC. The whole variable domain, remainder taken from reference TRBV25-1 and TRBJ2-5, is EADIYQTPRYLVIGTGKKITLECSQTMGHDKMYWYQQDPGMELHLIHYSYGVNSTEKGDLSSESTVSRIRTEHFPLTLESARPSHTSQYLCASSERLAGPPQETQYFGPGTRLLVL.

Notes on this clone: Other DNA sequences within the sample encode an identical CDR3. The rearrangement joins TRBV10-1 to TRBJ2-5, with D possibly being TRBD2 (5 bases). V lost 6 bases and J 4 bases, leaving 9 bases between the germline ends. CDR3 length: 12 residues. Germline lookup yields CDR1 WNHNN and CDR2 SYGVQD (reference sequence). This chain's CDR3 is CASSDYGETQYF. As DNA, the CDR3 is TGCGCCAGCAGCGACTATGGAGAGACCCAGTACTTC.

This clone was seen once. CDR3 residues: CASSYRDRGQVETQYF. CDR3 nucleotides: TGTGCCAGCAGTTACCGGGACAGGGGGCAGGTGGAGACCCAGTACTTC. This chain links TRBV28 with TRBJ2-5; 12 bases are a match to TRBD1. Germline loops: CDR1 MDHEN, CDR2 SYDVKM. With 4 bases clipped from V and 5 bases from J, the junction kept 8 bases outside the gene matches. The CDR3 is made up of 16 amino acids.

The rearrangement joins TRBV11-3 to TRBJ2-1; 10 bases are shared with TRBD2. The CDR3 totals 15 residues. In germline, CDR1 is SGHNT, CDR2 YENEEA. With 3 bases clipped from V and 10 bases from J, the junction kept 9 bases outside the gene matches. Here the CDR3 reads CASSFTGLASGEQFF. The CDR3 nucleotides are TGTGCCAGCAGCTTCACGGGACTAGCGTCGGGGGAGCAGTTCTTC.